The source of this TCR beta chain is a study of shared clonotypes between healthy human individuals. Study outcomes and limitations: Clonotype sharing among donors likely depends on sequencing depth.

Germline CDR1 reads SNHLY; CDR2 reads FYNNEI. The CDR3 runs to 15 residues. V shed 6 bases, J shed 4 bases, and the junction held 7 bases outside the gene matches. The table lists this clone with a few counts. The antigen is unknown. Measured with immunoSEQ multiplex PCR; TCRdb has only the in-frame clones, and not every one. This table has 2 million to 2.5 million clones, about 94% appearing once. The chain couples TRBV2 to TRBJ1-5; 9 nucleotides match TRBD1. This sequence originates from a man between 18 and 35 years old in good health. Specimen: naive CD4+ T cells sorted from blood. Subset given: CD45RA+ positively selected. CDR3 sequence reads: CASSIRTGVNQPQHF. The CDR3 DNA follows: TGTGCCAGCAGCATCAGGACAGGGGTTAATCAGCCCCAGCATTTT.